A selection of T cell receptor beta chains follows, all from one sample in a study of patients and donors after allogeneic stem cell transplantation. TCRdb independently ran MiXCR on the RT-PCR reads; one entry per CDR3 protein. The data show approximately 430,000 distinct CDR3 sequences, approximately 16% seen once. Sequenced sample: blood, either unsorted or a sorted T cell fraction (not recorded which). The receptor source for this set is a human donor who was either an allogeneic HSCT recipient or a stem cell or donor lymphocyte infusion donor (not recorded which). It is not recorded whose cells these are; they may come from a transplant donor. Each CDR3 is given with its conserved first and last residue. Each record gives: D gene, clone size, V gene, J gene, CDR3 protein, CDR3 DNA. D genes are given only for firm matches. Expanded clones get a size class; other rows say once, few or many, or leave the size out.

>.|few|TRBV20-1|TRBJ2-7
CSARAGETYEQYF
TGCAGTGCTAGAGCAGGGGAAACCTACGAGCAGTACTTC
>.|few|TRBV11-2|TRBJ2-7
CASSTGLTSSYEQYF
TGTGCCAGCAGCACGGGACTTACCTCCTCCTACGAGCAGTACTTC
>.|few|TRBV20-1|TRBJ1-1
CSANLIGTEAFF
TGCAGTGCCAACCTGATAGGTACTGAAGCTTTCTTT
>TRBD1|few|TRBV7-2|TRBJ2-7
CASSLATGGDYEQYF
TGTGCCAGCAGCTTAGCGACAGGGGGAGACTACGAGCAGTACTTC
>TRBD2|.|TRBV7-6|TRBJ2-3
CASSFPRTSGSTDTQYF
TGTGCCAGCAGCTTCCCTAGGACTAGCGGATCCACAGATACGCAGTATTTT
>.|.|TRBV13|TRBJ2-5
CASSWSSGASRGQYF
TGTGCCAGCAGCTGGTCCTCCGGGGCCTCGCGTGGCCAGTACTTC
>.|many|TRBV2|TRBJ1-5
CASVRGLNQPQHF
TGTGCCAGCGTAAGGGGCTTAAATCAGCCCCAGCATTTT
>.|few|TRBV29-1|TRBJ2-7
CSVAPRESGEQYF
TGCAGCGTTGCCCCCCGGGAGAGCGGCGAGCAGTACTTC
>.|many|TRBV18|TRBJ1-1
CASSPLTNTEAFF
TGTGCCAGCTCACCGTTAACAAACACTGAAGCTTTCTTT
>.|.|TRBV24-1|TRBJ2-3
CATSDFVGGTDTQYF
TGTGCCACCAGTGATTTCGTCGGCGGCACAGATACGCAGTATTTT
>TRBD1|few|TRBV9|TRBJ2-1
CASSETPGTGFYNEQFF
TGTGCCAGCAGCGAGACACCCGGGACAGGTTTCTACAATGAGCAGTTCTTC
>.|.|TRBV20-1|TRBJ2-1
CSARDVVWGAGNEQFF
TGCAGTGCTAGAGATGTTGTATGGGGGGCGGGAAATGAGCAGTTCTTC
>TRBD2|many|TRBV18|TRBJ2-1
CASSPLGTSGSPQQFF
TGTGCCAGCTCACCGCTCGGGACTAGCGGGAGCCCCCAGCAGTTCTTC
>TRBD1|.|TRBV2|TRBJ1-1
CASSEESWDRGGEAFF
TGTGCCAGCAGTGAAGAGTCCTGGGACAGGGGCGGAGAAGCTTTCTTT